The clone carrying this T cell receptor beta chain was seen a few times. Antigen unknown. The sample is drawn from a study of cytomegalovirus exposure and HLA in healthy donors. Overall study context: Early released data had 80 million or so unique TCRs, all coming from HLA-typed donors. Notes on the study in general: According to an earlier analysis, most TCR beta V segments yielded productive rearrangements about 87% or about 30% of the time.

Use of 60 Vbeta and 13 Jbeta primers characterized the PCR. The repertoire was sequenced with immunoSEQ multiplex PCR; TCRdb's copy has only in-frame clones and lacks some. The sample records 120,000 to 150,000 clones, 75% to 85% being singletons. CDR1 and CDR2 (germline): SGHKS, YYEKEE (reference sequence). The CDR3 consists of 15 residues. V lost 1 base, J lost 1 base, and 8 bases lay in between. Sequenced sample: PBMCs. This clonotype was sampled from a woman aged 40 to 49 in good health and CMV-seropositive. The V call is TRBV5-5, the J call TRBJ1-4; D is unclear. As DNA, the CDR3 is TGTGCCAGCAGCTTGTTCGGTGGAACTAATGAAAAACTGTTTTTT. Protein: CASSLFGGTNEKLFF.